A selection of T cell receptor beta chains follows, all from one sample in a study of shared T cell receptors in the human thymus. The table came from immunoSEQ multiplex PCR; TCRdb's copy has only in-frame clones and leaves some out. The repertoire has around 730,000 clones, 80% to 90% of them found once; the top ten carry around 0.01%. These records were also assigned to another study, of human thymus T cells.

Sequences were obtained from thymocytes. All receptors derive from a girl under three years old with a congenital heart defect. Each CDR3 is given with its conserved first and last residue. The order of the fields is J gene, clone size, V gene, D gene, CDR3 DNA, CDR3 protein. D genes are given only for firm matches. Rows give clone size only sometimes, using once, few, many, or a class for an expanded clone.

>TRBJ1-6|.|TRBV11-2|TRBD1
TGTGCCAGCAGCTCTGGAGGACAGGGCGGATCACCCCTCCACTTT
CASSSGGQGGSPLHF
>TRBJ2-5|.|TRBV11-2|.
TGTGCCAGCAGCCCGTCGACCCCGGAGGAGACCCAGTACTTC
CASSPSTPEETQYF
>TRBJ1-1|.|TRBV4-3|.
TGCGCCAGCAGCCCTTACAAAGACAGGACTGTCACTGAAGCTTTCTTT
CASSPYKDRTVTEAFF
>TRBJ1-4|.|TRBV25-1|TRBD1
TGTGCCAGCAGTGAATATAAAACGCAGGGGGCTGATGAAAAACTGTTTTTT
CASSEYKTQGADEKLFF
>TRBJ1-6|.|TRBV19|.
TGTGCCAGTAGTATCATAGGGGCAGGGAATTCACCCCTCCACTTT
CASSIIGAGNSPLHF
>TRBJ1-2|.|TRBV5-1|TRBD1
TGCGCCAGCAGCTTCGCGGTAAAGGAGGACAGGGGGCTGCGTGGCTACACCTTC
CASSFAVKEDRGLRGYTF
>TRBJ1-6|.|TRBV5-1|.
TGCGCCAGCAGCTGTGCGGGAGAAAATTCCCCCCTCCACTTT
CASSCAGENSPLHF
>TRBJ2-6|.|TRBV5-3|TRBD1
TGTGCCAGAAGCGAACCGGGACAGGGGGAGTCTGGGGCCAACGTCCTGACTTTC
CARSEPGQGESGANVLTF
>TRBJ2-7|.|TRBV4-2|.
TGTGCCAGCAGCCAAGAATCACGCGGATACCTCTACGAGCAGTACTTC
CASSQESRGYLYEQYF
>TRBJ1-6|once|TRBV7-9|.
TGTGCCAGCAGCACCTCAATCGTAGAAAATTCCCCCCTCCACTTT
CASSTSIVENSPLHF
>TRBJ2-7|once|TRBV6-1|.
TGTGCCAGCAGCGGGGTCGACTGGTACGAGCAGTACTTC
CASSGVDWYEQYF
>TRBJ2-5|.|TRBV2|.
TGTGCCAGCAGTGAAGGGGCGACCCAGTACTTC
CASSEGATQYF
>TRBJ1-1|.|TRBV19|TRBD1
TGTGCCAGCAGAATAGGGACAGCGAACACTGAAGCTTTCTTT
CASRIGTANTEAFF
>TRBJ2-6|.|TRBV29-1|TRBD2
TGCAGCGTGGGCGGGCTCAGCGGGGGTTTCCGCTCTGGGGCCAACGTCCTGACTTTC
CSVGGLSGGFRSGANVLTF
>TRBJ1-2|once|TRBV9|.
TGTGCCAGCAGCGTAGGCCGGGACAAGTATGGCTACACCTTC
CASSVGRDKYGYTF
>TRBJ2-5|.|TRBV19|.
TGTGCCAGTAGTCCCAAGAGGAAGGTTGGTGGGTGGTCGGAGACCCAGTACTTC
CASSPKRKVGGWSETQYF
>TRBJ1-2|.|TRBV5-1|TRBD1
TGCGCCAGCAGCTCGGGACAGGGAATCATGGGCTACACCTTC
CASSSGQGIMGYTF
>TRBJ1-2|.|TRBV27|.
TGTGCCAGCAGTTCCCCTAGGGGCTTTGATGGCTACACCTTC
CASSSPRGFDGYTF
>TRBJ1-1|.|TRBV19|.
TGTGCCAGTAGGACAGAGATGAACACTGAAGCTTTCTTT
CASRTEMNTEAFF
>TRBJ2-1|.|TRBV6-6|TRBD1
TGTGCCAGCAGTTACGGGACAGGGGCCTACAATGAGCAGTTCTTC
CASSYGTGAYNEQFF
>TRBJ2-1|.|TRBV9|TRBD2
TGTGCCAGCAGCCCTATGACTAGCGTCCACAATGAGCAGTTCTTC
CASSPMTSVHNEQFF
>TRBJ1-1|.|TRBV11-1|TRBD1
TGTGCCAGCAGCCTGGACCAGGGGGACACTGAAGCTTTCTTT
CASSLDQGDTEAFF